Below, 18 T cell receptor beta chains from the same sample are listed, as sequenced in a study of cytomegalovirus exposure and HLA in healthy donors. The PCR had 60 Vbeta and 13 Jbeta primers. TCRdb keeps only in-frame clones here, not all; method: immunoSEQ multiplex PCR. In the table there are around 170,000 clones, 82% of which are singletons. Sample: PBMCs. These receptors were taken from a woman between 18 and 29 years old in good health and CMV-seronegative.

The chain is built from TRBV30 and TRBJ1-3; D gene ambiguous. The V end lost 3 bases, the J end lost 0 bases, and 9 bases lay between the germline ends. CDR1 is GTSNPN and CDR2 is SVGIG in the germline V gene (reference sequence). The CDR3 sequence is 14 residues long. The CDR3 nucleotides are TGTGCCTGGAGGGCGGGGAGCTCTGGAAACACCATATATTTT. The encoded protein is CAWRAGSSGNTIYF.

The V call is TRBV5-1, the J call TRBJ2-2; 15 bases are a match to TRBD2. V was clipped by 5 bases and J by 6 bases; unmatched bases: 11. CDR3 length equals 18 residues. Germline CDR1 reads SGHRS; CDR2 reads YFSETQ. The CDR3 DNA is TGCGCCAGCAGTCGGAGGACTAGCGGGAGGGCCCTAGCCGGGGAGCTGTTTTTT. Amino acid sequence: CASSRRTSGRALAGELFF.

CDR3 nucleotides: TGTGCCAGCAGTGAACTAGCGGGAGGCCTCAATGAGCAGTTCTTC. This gives the protein CASSELAGGLNEQFF. The chain links TRBV2 to TRBJ2-1, with 11 bases identical to TRBD2. The germline V gene has CDR1 SNHLY and CDR2 FYNNEI. After removal of 2 bases from V and 6 bases from J, the junction contained 3 bases not matched to a gene. The CDR3 extends over 15 amino acids.

The chain is built from TRBV2 and TRBJ2-3; D is uncertain. Looked up from germline, CDR1 is SNHLY and CDR2 is FYNNEI. V was pared by 6 bases and J by 3 bases, with 10 bases between. This CDR3 has 13 residues. DNA of the CDR3: TGTGCCAGCAGCGGGTACTTAACAGATACGCAGTATTTT. Its translation is CASSGYLTDTQYF. The full variable domain, with the rest looked up from reference TRBV2 and TRBJ2-3, is EPEVTQTPSHQVTQMGQEVILRCVPISNHLYFYWYRQILGQKVEFLVSFYNNEISEKSEIFDDQFSVERPDGSNFTLKIRSTKLEDSAMYFCASSGYLTDTQYFGPGTRLTVL.

CDR3 DNA sequence: TGTGCCAGCAGGTCGGGACTCGACTATGGCTACACCTTC. Protein sequence: CASRSGLDYGYTF. The chain employs TRBV28 and TRBJ1-2, with D maybe TRBD1 (5 bases). Germline V gives CDR1 MDHEN, CDR2 SYDVKM. Trimming stripped 6 bases from V and 3 bases from J, with 11 bases between. This CDR3 spans 13 amino acids.

This clone turned up a few times. This chain links TRBV10-3 with TRBJ1-5; D is ambiguous. The CDR3 spans 12 residues. CDR1 ENHRY and CDR2 SYGVKD come from the germline V gene. V was clipped by 6 bases and J by 6 bases, with 9 bases between them. CDR3 in amino acids: CAIRRVGQPQHF. The CDR3 DNA follows: TGTGCCATCAGGAGGGTAGGTCAGCCCCAGCATTTT.

The V and J genes are TRBV19 and TRBJ1-5, with 10 bases fitting TRBD1. Germline-derived CDR1 and CDR2 are LNHDA and SQIVND (reference sequence). J was trimmed by 5 bases and V by 8 bases; bases with no gene match: 9. The CDR3 length is 15 residues. CDR3 loop: CASRQTGGSDQPQHF. The CDR3 DNA sequence: TGTGCCAGTCGCCAGACAGGGGGCTCGGATCAGCCCCAGCATTTT.

This rearrangement joins TRBV6-5 to TRBJ2-1; 10 bases align to TRBD2. This CDR3 is built from 15 residues. V lost 7 bases to trimming and J lost 6 bases; unmatched junction nucleotides: 9. CDR1 and CDR2 from the germline V gene are MNHEY and SVGAGI. The CDR3 coding sequence is TGTGCCAGCACCCTCATAGCGGGAGGCCCCAATGAGCAGTTCTTC. As protein: CASTLIAGGPNEQFF.

This clone was detected only a few times. The chain is built from TRBV2 and TRBJ1-4, with D possibly matching TRBD1 (5 bases). Germline loops: CDR1 SNHLY, CDR2 FYNNEI. There are 14 residues in the CDR3. The V end was cut by 8 bases, the J end by 5 bases, with 15 bases between. CDR3 sequence reads: CASGKETVNEKLFF. CDR3 nucleotide sequence: TGTGCCAGCGGGAAGGAGACAGTAAATGAAAAACTGTTTTTT.

The V gene is TRBV6-1, the J gene TRBJ1-2, with 10 bases identical to TRBD1. Germline-derived CDR1 and CDR2 are MNHNS and SASEGT. Unmatched junction bases numbered 8, after V lost 5 bases and J lost 8 bases. This CDR3 region has 14 residues. CDR3 amino acids: CASSRDRGWGGYTF. In nucleotides, the CDR3 is TGTGCCAGCAGTCGGGACAGGGGATGGGGAGGCTACACCTTC.

V is TRBV29-1 and J is TRBJ1-2, with D hard to call. CDR1 and CDR2 (germline): SQVTM, ANQGSEA. V dropped 6 bases and J dropped 5 bases, with 10 bases sitting between them. The CDR3 extends over 11 amino acids. The CDR3 DNA reads TGCAGCGTCGCGACGGGATATGGCTACACCTTC. Its translation: CSVATGYGYTF.

The sample holds a few counts of this clone. V usage is TRBV6-5 and J usage is TRBJ1-2; no definite D call. Trimming shortened V by 5 bases and J by 4 bases, and 11 bases separated the two germline ends. Germline V gene data show CDR1 as MNHEY and CDR2 as SVGAGI. The CDR3 length is 13 residues. The CDR3 loop is CASSRNGVYGYTF. CDR3 DNA: TGTGCCAGCAGTAGAAATGGAGTCTATGGCTACACCTTC.

This clone was found once. The rearrangement links TRBV30 to TRBJ1-3; no clear D. The CDR3 length is 16 residues. Trimming stripped 0 bases from V and 6 bases from J, with 18 bases between. Germline V gives CDR1 GTSNPN, CDR2 SVGIG (reference sequence). CDR3 nucleotide sequence: TGTGCCTGGAGTGTATTTCCCGGGATCCCCGCAAACACCATATATTTT. Protein sequence: CAWSVFPGIPANTIYF.

The table lists this clone with a count of one. The chain recombines TRBV5-1 with TRBJ2-3; D is uncertain. CDR1 and CDR2 from the germline V gene are SGHRS and YFSETQ. The CDR3 spans 14 residues. Trimming cost V 3 bases and J 2 bases, with 10 bases left between them. CDR3 DNA sequence: TGCGCCAGCAGCTCGACACCTTTCACAGATACGCAGTATTTT. Translating it yields CASSSTPFTDTQYF.

This chain links TRBV6-5 with TRBJ2-7, with no clear D. The CDR3 totals 16 residues. V was trimmed by 0 bases and J by 0 bases, leaving 12 bases between them. CDR1 is MNHEY and CDR2 is SVGAGI in the germline V gene. In DNA form, the CDR3 reads TGTGCCAGCAGTTACTCGAATCTCGGCGGCTCCTACGAGCAGTACTTC. This codes for CASSYSNLGGSYEQYF.

The chain is built from TRBV7-9 and TRBJ2-5, with TRBD2 matching 8 bases. The ends lost 1 base at V and 2 bases at J; junction bases unmatched: 6. Germline values: CDR1 SEHNR, CDR2 FQNEAQ (reference sequence). The CDR3 is made up of 16 amino acids. The CDR3 region is CASSLVGLVGQETQYF. The CDR3 nucleotides are TGTGCCAGCAGCTTAGTGGGACTAGTGGGTCAAGAGACCCAGTACTTC. Full variable domain (rest looked up from reference TRBV7-9 and TRBJ2-5): DTGVSQNPRHKITKRGQNVTFRCDPISEHNRLYWYRQTLGQGPEFLTYFQNEAQLEKSRLLSDRFSAERPKGSFSTLEIQRTEQGDSAMYLCASSLVGLVGQETQYFGPGTRLLVL.

The chain recombines TRBV2 with TRBJ1-2; 10 bases are shared with TRBD1. Germline values: CDR1 SNHLY, CDR2 FYNNEI. CDR3 length: 14 amino acids. With 6 bases clipped from V and 10 bases from J, the junction kept 11 bases outside the gene matches. CDR3 protein: CASRKSGTGAIYTF. The CDR3 DNA follows: TGTGCCAGCAGGAAGTCCGGGACAGGGGCGATCTACACCTTC.

In its sample, this clone was seen once. The rearrangement links TRBV21-1 to TRBJ2-5; the D call of TRBD2 is as the table states it, not checked on the DNA. TRBJ2-7 explains the end of the DNA better; the J call may be wrong. TRBV21-1 is classified as a pseudogene. The CDR3 runs to 14 residues. The CDR3 DNA reads as TGTGCCAGCAGCAACAGCGGACCCTCCTACGAGCAGTACTTC. It specifies CASSNSGPSYEQYF.